These T cell receptor beta chains were read from a single sample in a study of OX40 agonist ivuxolimab in advanced cancers. Measured with immunoSEQ multiplex PCR; TCRdb has only the in-frame clones, and not every one. The sample gives tens of thousands of clones, around nine tenths of which show up once; around 0.76% is in the top ten. Sequencing used CD4+ or CD8+ T cells sorted from blood, obtained in a trial of the OX40 agonist ivuxolimab. The receptors were sampled from an adult with an advanced solid tumor such as melanoma, head and neck, liver or kidney cancer. Each CDR3 is given with its conserved first and last residue. D genes are given only for firm matches. A row's size may be missing; if present it is once, few, many or a size class.

J: TRBJ2-5
V: TRBV7-9
D: TRBD2
size: -
CDR3: CASSLGLAVETQYF
DNA: TGTGCCAGCAGCTTGGGACTAGCGGTAGAGACCCAGTACTTC

J: TRBJ2-5
V: TRBV6-1
D: -
size: few
CDR3: CASSVDREVTQYF
DNA: TGTGCCAGCAGCGTCGACAGAGAGGTGACCCAGTACTTC

J: TRBJ2-3
V: TRBV2
D: -
size: -
CDR3: CASSVAEDTQYF
DNA: TGTGCCAGCAGTGTAGCGGAGGATACGCAGTATTTT

J: TRBJ2-3
V: TRBV5-1
D: -
size: -
CDR3: CASSSPSEGSTDTQYF
DNA: TGCGCCAGCAGCTCCCCGTCGGAGGGCAGCACAGATACGCAGTATTTT

J: TRBJ1-1
V: TRBV20-1
D: -
size: -
CDR3: CSAGKNTEAFF
DNA: TGCAGTGCAGGCAAGAACACTGAAGCTTTCTTT

J: TRBJ2-2
V: TRBV4-1
D: -
size: -
CDR3: CASSSRLSLFF
DNA: TGCGCCAGCAGCTCAAGACTATCGCTGTTTTTT

J: TRBJ2-1
V: TRBV9
D: -
size: -
CDR3: CASAGGGIYYNEQFF
DNA: TGTGCCAGCGCCGGTGGGGGGATCTACTACAATGAGCAGTTCTTC

J: TRBJ2-1
V: TRBV6-5
D: TRBD2
size: -
CDR3: CASFQRGGSYNEQFF
DNA: TGTGCCAGCTTCCAGCGGGGGGGCTCCTACAATGAGCAGTTCTTC

J: TRBJ1-2
V: TRBV9
D: -
size: -
CDR3: CASTRDYGYTF
DNA: TGTGCCAGCACGAGAGACTATGGCTACACCTTC

J: TRBJ2-7
V: TRBV11-2
D: TRBD2
size: -
CDR3: CASSLSASGFVEQYF
DNA: TGTGCCAGCAGCTTAAGCGCTAGCGGCTTCGTCGAGCAGTACTTC

J: TRBJ1-1
V: TRBV7-2
D: TRBD1
size: -
CDR3: CASSLGTVNTEAFF
DNA: TGTGCCAGCAGCCTCGGGACAGTGAACACTGAAGCTTTCTTT

J: TRBJ1-2
V: TRBV7-2
D: -
size: once
CDR3: CASSLGMGYGYTF
DNA: TGTGCCAGCAGCTTAGGTATGGGCTATGGCTACACCTTC

J: TRBJ2-7
V: TRBV19
D: -
size: -
CDR3: CASSDGSLSYEQYF
DNA: TGTGCCAGTAGTGATGGGTCCCTCTCCTACGAGCAGTACTTC

J: TRBJ1-2
V: TRBV18
D: TRBD1
size: -
CDR3: CASSPRDRPNYGYTF
DNA: TGTGCCAGCTCACCCCGGGACAGGCCGAACTATGGCTACACCTTC

J: TRBJ2-2
V: TRBV5-1
D: -
size: -
CDR3: CASSFATAANTGELFF
DNA: TGCGCCAGCAGCTTCGCCACAGCCGCGAACACCGGGGAGCTGTTTTTT

J: TRBJ1-1
V: TRBV6-5
D: -
size: -
CDR3: CASSPGLWGTEAFF
DNA: TGTGCCAGCAGCCCGGGACTTTGGGGGACTGAAGCTTTCTTT

J: TRBJ2-5
V: TRBV7-2
D: -
size: -
CDR3: CASSLDSNEGKTQYF
DNA: TGTGCCAGCAGCTTAGATAGTAACGAGGGGAAGACCCAGTACTTC

J: TRBJ2-2
V: TRBV19
D: -
size: -
CDR3: CASRRSDSGELFF
DNA: TGTGCCAGTAGAAGGTCGGACTCCGGGGAGCTGTTTTTT

J: TRBJ1-2
V: TRBV11-2
D: -
size: -
CDR3: CAIMRGGGYGYTF
DNA: TGTGCCATCATGAGGGGGGGAGGCTATGGCTACACCTTC

J: TRBJ2-3
V: TRBV9
D: -
size: -
CDR3: CASSARGGSTDTQYF
DNA: TGTGCCAGCAGCGCCCGAGGCGGGAGCACAGATACGCAGTATTTT

J: TRBJ2-7
V: TRBV19
D: TRBD2
size: -
CDR3: CASSIQTSGGTSYEQYF
DNA: TGTGCCAGTAGTATCCAGACTAGCGGGGGGACTAGCTACGAGCAGTACTTC

J: TRBJ1-1
V: TRBV10-3
D: TRBD1
size: -
CDR3: CAISGDRGLNEAFF
DNA: TGTGCCATCAGCGGCGACAGGGGGCTTAACGAAGCTTTCTTT

J: TRBJ2-7
V: TRBV2
D: -
size: -
CDR3: CASSETGAVYEQYF
DNA: TGTGCCAGCAGTGAAACGGGGGCCGTCTACGAGCAGTACTTC

J: TRBJ2-5
V: TRBV9
D: -
size: -
CDR3: CASSVGGVTETQYF
DNA: TGTGCCAGCAGCGTAGGAGGCGTAACGGAGACCCAGTACTTC

J: TRBJ1-5
V: TRBV18
D: TRBD1
size: -
CDR3: CASSTRTGEDQPQHF
DNA: TGTGCCAGCTCAACCAGGACAGGGGAAGATCAGCCCCAGCATTTT

J: TRBJ1-4
V: TRBV10-1
D: TRBD1
size: -
CDR3: CASGGQGGEKLFF
DNA: TGCGCCAGCGGGGGACAGGGCGGTGAAAAACTGTTTTTT

J: TRBJ2-1
V: TRBV15
D: -
size: -
CDR3: CATSRDRSNRGAYNEQFF
DNA: TGTGCCACCAGCAGAGATCGGAGCAACCGGGGTGCCTACAATGAGCAGTTCTTC

J: TRBJ2-7
V: TRBV6-5
D: -
size: -
CDR3: CASSFTGNEQYF
DNA: TGTGCCAGCAGTTTTACAGGGAACGAGCAGTACTTC

J: TRBJ1-6
V: TRBV7-3
D: TRBD1
size: -
CDR3: CASSSTGGQAGYSPLHF
DNA: TGTGCCAGCAGCTCCACCGGGGGACAGGCGGGTTATTCACCCCTCCACTTT

J: TRBJ2-7
V: TRBV15
D: -
size: -
CDR3: CATSRATGYEQYF
DNA: TGTGCCACCAGCAGAGCTACGGGCTACGAGCAGTACTTC

J: TRBJ2-3
V: TRBV11-2
D: TRBD1
size: -
CDR3: CASSLGDRVTDTQYF
DNA: TGTGCCAGCAGCTTAGGGGACAGGGTCACAGATACGCAGTATTTT

J: TRBJ2-1
V: TRBV5-1
D: TRBD2
size: -
CDR3: CASSRGGGTSNEQFF
DNA: TGCGCCAGCAGTCGCGGGGGAGGAACTTCCAATGAGCAGTTCTTC

J: TRBJ1-2
V: TRBV6-6
D: -
size: -
CDR3: CASNTDPKLDGYTF
DNA: TGTGCCAGCAACACTGACCCGAAGCTAGATGGCTACACCTTC

J: TRBJ1-5
V: TRBV19
D: -
size: -
CDR3: CASSTMNQPQHF
DNA: TGTGCCAGTAGTACCATGAATCAGCCCCAGCATTTT

J: TRBJ2-3
V: TRBV7-7
D: -
size: -
CDR3: CASSSRQGGHTQYF
DNA: TGTGCCAGCAGCTCCAGACAGGGAGGGCATACGCAGTATTTT

J: TRBJ2-5
V: TRBV4-1
D: -
size: -
CDR3: CASSQDGGAAGGTQYF
DNA: TGCGCCAGCAGCCAAGATGGAGGGGCGGCAGGGGGGACCCAGTACTTC

J: TRBJ1-1
V: TRBV7-9
D: -
size: -
CDR3: CASSLSLGTEAFF
DNA: TGTGCCAGCAGCTTATCATTGGGCACTGAAGCTTTCTTT

J: TRBJ2-1
V: TRBV6-1
D: TRBD2
size: -
CDR3: CATEREDYNEQFF
DNA: TGTGCCACCGAGCGGGAGGACTACAATGAGCAGTTCTTC

J: TRBJ1-1
V: TRBV6-5
D: -
size: -
CDR3: CASSLVRDTEAFF
DNA: TGTGCCAGCAGTTTGGTCAGGGACACTGAAGCTTTCTTT

J: TRBJ1-1
V: TRBV5-1
D: -
size: -
CDR3: CASSPPVRGEAFF
DNA: TGCGCCAGCAGCCCCCCCGTCAGGGGCGAAGCTTTCTTT

J: TRBJ1-3
V: TRBV6-1
D: -
size: few
CDR3: CASSARQPGNTIYF
DNA: TGTGCCAGCAGTGCCAGACAGCCTGGAAACACCATATATTTT

J: TRBJ2-7
V: TRBV7-9
D: TRBD2
size: -
CDR3: CASSSSGGAVEQYF
DNA: TGTGCCAGCAGCTCAAGCGGGGGGGCCGTCGAGCAGTACTTC

J: TRBJ2-1
V: TRBV2
D: TRBD2
size: -
CDR3: CASSARGAADEQFF
DNA: TGTGCCAGCAGTGCGCGGGGGGCGGCGGATGAGCAGTTCTTC

J: TRBJ2-1
V: TRBV25-1
D: -
size: once
CDR3: CASSEYHGWSYNEQFF
DNA: TGTGCCAGCAGTGAATATCACGGGTGGTCCTACAATGAGCAGTTCTTC

J: TRBJ2-3
V: TRBV5-1
D: -
size: few
CDR3: CASSSGMITDTQYF
DNA: TGCGCCAGCAGCTCCGGTATGATCACAGATACGCAGTATTTT

J: TRBJ2-2
V: TRBV7-8
D: -
size: -
CDR3: CASSPPRVSNTGELFF
DNA: TGTGCCAGCAGCCCGCCGAGAGTTTCGAACACCGGGGAGCTGTTTTTT

J: TRBJ2-7
V: TRBV28
D: -
size: few
CDR3: CASSPQMWEQYF
DNA: TGTGCCAGCAGTCCCCAGATGTGGGAGCAGTACTTC

J: TRBJ1-1
V: TRBV11-2
D: -
size: -
CDR3: CASSLFSRILNTEAFF
DNA: TGTGCCAGCAGCTTATTCTCTCGCATACTGAACACTGAAGCTTTCTTT

J: TRBJ1-4
V: TRBV5-1
D: TRBD1
size: -
CDR3: CASSFGDRTNEKLFF
DNA: TGCGCCAGCAGCTTCGGGGACAGGACTAATGAAAAACTGTTTTTT

J: TRBJ1-5
V: TRBV19
D: -
size: few
CDR3: CASSLAQRDQPQHF
DNA: TGTGCCAGTAGTCTCGCACAGAGGGATCAGCCCCAGCATTTT

J: TRBJ1-3
V: TRBV28
D: TRBD1
size: -
CDR3: CASSLTTGSGNTIYF
DNA: TGTGCCAGCAGTTTAACGACAGGGAGTGGAAACACCATATATTTT

J: TRBJ2-3
V: TRBV7-6
D: TRBD2
size: -
CDR3: CASSLDGLAGVYTQYF
DNA: TGTGCCAGCAGCTTAGACGGACTAGCGGGAGTTTATACGCAGTATTTT

J: TRBJ2-1
V: TRBV5-1
D: TRBD1
size: -
CDR3: CASSLQGQGSYNEQFF
DNA: TGCGCCAGCAGCTTGCAGGGACAGGGGTCCTACAATGAGCAGTTCTTC

J: TRBJ2-3
V: TRBV11-1
D: TRBD2
size: -
CDR3: CASSTLWRGGVTDTQYF
DNA: TGTGCCAGCAGTACCCTTTGGCGGGGGGGCGTGACAGATACGCAGTATTTT

J: TRBJ2-2
V: TRBV9
D: -
size: -
CDR3: CASSVVRGSGELFF
DNA: TGTGCCAGCAGCGTAGTTAGGGGATCCGGGGAGCTGTTTTTT

J: TRBJ2-5
V: TRBV5-1
D: -
size: -
CDR3: CASSRPGVETQYF
DNA: TGCGCCAGCAGCCGGCCAGGTGTAGAGACCCAGTACTTC

J: TRBJ1-5
V: TRBV2
D: -
size: -
CDR3: CASSWGGGNQPQHF
DNA: TGTGCCAGCAGTTGGGGGGGAGGAAATCAGCCCCAGCATTTT

J: TRBJ2-1
V: TRBV11-3
D: TRBD1
size: -
CDR3: CASSYRGTGSNEQFF
DNA: TGTGCCAGCAGCTACAGAGGGACAGGGAGCAATGAGCAGTTCTTC

J: TRBJ2-3
V: TRBV5-6
D: -
size: -
CDR3: CASSLERGPTQYF
DNA: TGTGCCAGCAGCTTGGAGAGGGGACCTACGCAGTATTTT

J: TRBJ2-1
V: TRBV30
D: -
size: -
CDR3: CAWSVRDVLGEQFF
DNA: TGTGCCTGGAGTGTCAGGGATGTTTTGGGTGAGCAGTTCTTC